A single sample is the source of the 27 T cell receptor beta chains below, sequenced in a study of T-cell memory formation after mild COVID-19. TCRdb re-analysed the 5' RACE reads in MiXCR, keeping a single row per CDR3 protein. The table records under 650,000 distinct CDR3 sequences, 15% to 20% of them present only once. Sequencing was done on a sample of PBMCs or a T cell subset sorted from them (not recorded which). These receptors all come from an adult woman who had mild COVID-19 (a few samples of this study predate the infection). Cell type and time point are not known.

The V call is TRBV6-1, the J call TRBJ2-1; 7 nucleotides line up with TRBD2. The CDR3 spans 16 residues. Germline CDR1 and CDR2: MNHNS and SASEGT. Unmatched junction bases numbered 20, after V lost 6 bases and J lost 12 bases. Here the CDR3 DNA reads TGTGCCAGCAGCGAATCACATGCGGGAGCTATCAAGGGGCAGTTCTTC. Amino acids: CASSESHAGAIKGQFF.

The CDR3 sequence: CSARDPWNSGRGEQFF. CDR3 nucleotide sequence: TGCAGTGCTAGAGACCCCTGGAATAGCGGGAGGGGTGAGCAGTTCTTC. This rearrangement joins TRBV20-1 to TRBJ2-1; 11 positions match TRBD2. Germline V CDR1 and CDR2: DFQATT, SNEGSKA (reference sequence). The CDR3 consists of 16 residues. Trimming at V came to 0 bases and at J to 9 bases, leaving 10 bases not matched to a gene.

In its sample, this clonotype was seen a few times. The chain couples TRBV30 to TRBJ2-5; 8 nucleotides match TRBD2. The length of the CDR3 is 14 residues. The V gene's germline CDR1 is GTSNPN and CDR2 SVGIG (reference sequence). With 5 bases clipped from V and 4 bases from J, the junction kept 9 bases outside the gene matches. CDR3 sequence (DNA): TGTGCCTGGGATAGCGGGGTACGTGGAGAGACCCAGTACTTC. Translation gives CAWDSGVRGETQYF.

The chain joins TRBV27 to TRBJ2-7; 11 nucleotides match TRBD2. V lost 4 bases to trimming and J lost 6 bases; unmatched junction nucleotides: 17. This CDR3 is built from 18 residues. Germline V gene data show CDR1 as MNHEY and CDR2 as SMNVEV (reference sequence). The DNA of the CDR3 is TGTGCCAGCAGTTCGCGGCCGCCTTTACTAGCGGGAGAATTCGAGCAGTACTTC. This gives the protein CASSSRPPLLAGEFEQYF.

The CDR3 coding sequence is TGTGCCAGCAGCTTAGCCAGCGGGACAGCAAACATTCAGTACTTC. Its translation: CASSLASGTANIQYF. The rearrangement uses TRBV7-8 and TRBJ2-4; the D call may be TRBD1 or TRBD2 (7 bases each). The V and J ends lost 0 bases and 6 bases respectively, with 12 bases between them. Germline V gene sequence: CDR1 SGHVS, CDR2 FQNEAQ. This CDR3 has 15 residues.

The V call is TRBV5-1, the J call TRBJ2-5; 7 bases agree with TRBD1. The junction had 6 bases not matched to a gene; V was cut back by 0 bases and J by 1 base. Germline V gene lookup returns CDR1 SGHRS and CDR2 YFSETQ. The CDR3 has 16 residues. The CDR3 coding sequence is TGCGCCAGCAGCTTGGGCGACAGGGCGGGCCAAGAGACCCAGTACTTC. This translates into CASSLGDRAGQETQYF. Variable domain in full (rest from reference TRBV5-1 and TRBJ2-5): KAGVTQTPRYLIKTRGQQVTLSCSPISGHRSVSWYQQTPGQGLQFLFEYFSETQRNKGNFPGRFSGRQFSNSRSEMNVSTLELGDSALYLCASSLGDRAGQETQYFGPGTRLLVL.

In this sample, this clonotype turned up a few times. This chain connects TRBV29-1 to TRBJ2-7; maybe TRBD1 (5 bases). The CDR3 length is 13 residues. V lost 6 bases and J 1 base, leaving 13 bases between the germline ends. Germline CDR1 SQVTM, CDR2 ANQGSEA. The CDR3 DNA reads as TGCAGCGTCGAACCAGGGTCTTCCTACGAGCAGTACTTC. Translating gives CSVEPGSSYEQYF.

V is TRBV6-2 or TRBV6-3 and J is TRBJ2-7; 8 nucleotides align to TRBD2. After removal of 2 bases from V and 4 bases from J, the junction contained 13 bases not matched to a gene. Per the germline V gene, CDR1 is MNHEY and CDR2 is SVGEGT. There are 17 residues in the CDR3. CDR3 DNA: TGTGCCAGCAGTTACCCATCGAATGGCGGGAGGAAGTACGAGCAGTACTTC. Its translation: CASSYPSNGGRKYEQYF.

The chain combines TRBV25-1 with TRBJ1-1; D not resolved. Per germline, CDR1 MGHDK and CDR2 SYGVNS. V was pared by 2 bases and J by 10 bases, with 14 bases between. CDR3 length: 13 amino acids. The CDR3 region has the DNA TGTGCCAGCAGTGAAGTGAACGCTATGGGAGCTTTCTTT. It specifies CASSEVNAMGAFF.

The chain has TRBV29-1 and TRBJ2-1; D could derive from TRBD1 or TRBD2 (5 bases each). Trimming removed 1 base at V and 9 bases at J, with 16 bases between. The CDR3 has 14 residues. Per germline, CDR1 SQVTM and CDR2 ANQGSEA. CDR3 sequence: CSVEGALLRGEQFF. The DNA of the CDR3 is TGCAGCGTTGAAGGAGCGCTCCTGAGGGGTGAGCAGTTCTTC.

This chain joins TRBV5-1 and TRBJ2-1; 8 bases fit TRBD1. CDR1 is SGHRS, CDR2 YFSETQ, per germline. The trim removed 4 bases at V and 5 bases at J, leaving 14 bases unmatched. The CDR3 sequence is 17 residues long. CDR3 protein: CASSTATGVVINNEQFF. For the CDR3, the DNA is TGCGCCAGCAGCACCGCGACAGGGGTGGTAATAAACAATGAGCAGTTCTTC.

Many counts were recorded for this clonotype. CDR3 in DNA: TGTGCCAGCAGTTTAGGGCATACCTACGAGCAGTACTTC. It codes for CASSLGHTYEQYF. The chain uses TRBV12-3 or TRBV12-4 and TRBJ2-7; no definite D call. The V gene lost 1 base and the J gene lost 2 bases, with 6 bases spanning the gap. The CDR3 is 13 residues long.

The V and J genes are TRBV4-3 and TRBJ2-2; D unresolved. Trimming shortened V by 0 bases and J by 8 bases, and 10 bases separated the two germline ends. The CDR3 is made up of 14 amino acids. The V gene's germline CDR1 is LGHNA and CDR2 YSLEER. The CDR3 sequence: CASSQESAGGELFF. In DNA form, the CDR3 reads TGCGCCAGCAGCCAAGAGTCTGCTGGTGGGGAGCTGTTTTTT.

This clonotype was detected a few times. The chain couples TRBV6-6 to TRBJ1-5; a weak D match, TRBD1 (5 bases). CDR1 and CDR2 from the germline V gene are MNHNY and SVGAGI (reference sequence). V was shortened by 7 bases and J by 5 bases, with 9 bases between the two germline ends. The CDR3 has 12 amino acids. CDR3 nucleotides: TGTGCCAGCAACCCCAGGGATCAGCCCCAGCATTTT. Encoded protein: CASNPRDQPQHF.

The chain couples TRBV12-3 or TRBV12-4 to TRBJ2-6; a weak D match, TRBD2 (6 bases). The CDR3 sequence is 15 residues long. V lost 6 bases and J lost 0, with 9 bases in between. CDR3 DNA sequence: TGTGCCAGCAGGGGGGGTGGCTCTGGGGCCAACGTCCTGACTTTC. Its translation is CASRGGGSGANVLTF.

This clonotype was detected only a few times. The chain combines TRBV7-9 with TRBJ2-6; D remains ambiguous. There are 16 residues in the CDR3. Germline V gives CDR1 SEHNR, CDR2 FQNEAQ (reference sequence). V lost 3 bases and J 2 bases, leaving 11 bases between the germline ends. The CDR3 reads CASSFGGVTGANVLTF. The CDR3 nucleotides are TGTGCCAGCAGCTTTGGTGGGGTAACTGGGGCCAACGTCCTGACTTTC.

This clonotype was seen a handful of times. V usage is TRBV11-3 and J usage is TRBJ1-1; TRBD1 is a possible D gene (6 bases). V lost 0 bases and J 1 base, leaving 21 bases between the germline ends. This CDR3 has 19 residues. Germline CDR1 and CDR2: SGHNT and YENEEA. The CDR3 coding sequence is TGTGCCAGCAGCTTAGATAGATTCGGGACACCCGGTAAGAACACTGAAGCTTTCTTT. Amino acids: CASSLDRFGTPGKNTEAFF.

A few counts support this clonotype. The chain links TRBV24-1 to TRBJ1-1, with D maybe TRBD1 (6 bases). V was pared by 8 bases and J by 5 bases, with 14 bases between. The CDR3 is made up of 13 amino acids. CDR1 and CDR2 from the germline V gene are KGHDR and SFDVKD. Written as DNA, the CDR3 is TGTGCCACCACCCAGGGGATGGGGACTGAAGCTTTCTTT. It translates to CATTQGMGTEAFF.

This clonotype was seen ten or more times. For the CDR3, the DNA is TGTGCCAGCAGCAAGTGGGCTAGCGGATCCTACGAGCAGTACTTC. It translates to CASSKWASGSYEQYF. The J gene is TRBJ2-7, the V gene TRBV7-9, with TRBD2 identical over 7 bases. V trimming: 5 bases; J trimming: 1 base; junction bases outside the gene matches: 8. There are 15 residues in the CDR3. Germline V lookup: CDR1 SEHNR, CDR2 FQNEAQ (reference sequence). Combining the CDR3 with reference TRBV7-9 and TRBJ2-7 gives the whole variable domain DTGVSQNPRHKITKRGQNVTFRCDPISEHNRLYWYRQTLGQGPEFLTYFQNEAQLEKSRLLSDRFSAERPKGSFSTLEIQRTEQGDSAMYLCASSKWASGSYEQYFGPGTRLTVT.

This CDR3 reads CASSLVTGGPNTEAFF. The CDR3, as DNA: TGCGCCAGCAGCTTGGTAACAGGGGGCCCCAACACTGAAGCTTTCTTT. The chain carries TRBV5-1 and TRBJ1-1, with TRBD1 matching 9 bases. Per the germline V gene, CDR1 is SGHRS and CDR2 is YFSETQ. Trimming at V came to 0 bases and at J to 2 bases, leaving 5 bases not matched to a gene. This CDR3 spans 16 amino acids.

The J gene is TRBJ2-2, the V gene TRBV5-4; maybe TRBD2 (7 bases). The CDR3 spans 17 residues. Trimming cost V 4 bases and J 4 bases, with 20 bases left between them. Germline loops: CDR1 SGHNT, CDR2 YYREEE (reference sequence). The CDR3 loop reads CASSRGGDFSFTGELFF. The CDR3 DNA is TGTGCCAGCAGCCGAGGGGGGGACTTTTCATTCACCGGGGAGCTGTTTTTT.

This chain uses TRBV20-1 with TRBJ2-3; tentatively, D is TRBD2 (7 bases). Trimming pared 7 bases from V and 1 base from J, leaving 15 bases between. The CDR3 is made up of 14 amino acids. Germline loops: CDR1 DFQATT, CDR2 SNEGSKA (reference sequence). CDR3 sequence (DNA): TGCAGTGTGTTGGGGGGGGCTGGCACAGATACGCAGTATTTT. Translating it yields CSVLGGAGTDTQYF.

The chain employs TRBV24-1 and TRBJ1-5; weak D call: TRBD1 (6 bases). The CDR3 consists of 14 residues. V was shortened by 4 bases and J by 11 bases, with 17 bases between the two germline ends. The germline CDR1 and CDR2 sequences are KGHDR and SFDVKD. Written as DNA, the CDR3 is TGTGCCACCAGTGACCCAAACAGGGTTTGGTCCCAGCATTTT. It specifies CATSDPNRVWSQHF.

This clonotype was seen ten or more times. This sequence joins TRBV5-1 and TRBJ2-5; D may be TRBD2 (5 bases). Per germline, CDR1 SGHRS and CDR2 YFSETQ. This CDR3 contains 16 residues. V was pared by 7 bases and J by 1 base, with 20 bases between. The CDR3, as DNA: TGCGCCAGCGGCCGCGGGCTGTCGGATGGCCAAGAGACCCAGTACTTC. Amino acids: CASGRGLSDGQETQYF.

The chain links TRBV25-1 to TRBJ2-5; tentative D call: TRBD2 (6 bases). The germline V and J ends were trimmed by 6 bases and 5 bases, with 10 bases remaining between them. Germline loops: CDR1 MGHDK, CDR2 SYGVNS. CDR3 size: 12 residues. The CDR3 DNA reads TGTGCCAGCAGATCCCGGGGGGAGACCCAGTACTTC. Protein product: CASRSRGETQYF.

The chain joins TRBV7-9 to TRBJ2-1; D gene uncertain. The V end lost 4 bases, the J end lost 4 bases, and 5 bases lay between the germline ends. The CDR3 spans 12 residues. CDR1 is SEHNR and CDR2 is FQNEAQ in the germline V gene (reference sequence). CDR3 residues: CASSWVYNEQFF. CDR3 coding DNA: TGTGCCAGCAGCTGGGTATACAATGAGCAGTTCTTC.

This clonotype occurred a few times. J is TRBJ2-3 and V is TRBV7-3; 14 nucleotides agree with TRBD2. CDR3 size: 17 residues. The ends lost 4 bases at V and 5 bases at J; junction bases unmatched: 8. Per germline, CDR1 SGHTA and CDR2 FQGTGA. CDR3 DNA sequence: TGTGCCAGCAGCTCCGCGACTAGCGGGAGGGCCGTAGATACGCAGTATTTT. As protein: CASSSATSGRAVDTQYF.